Shown below are 15 T cell receptor beta chains from a single sample sequenced in a study of T cells in Graves' hyperthyroidism and ophthalmopathy. RNA transcripts served as the template for amplifying TCR beta CDR3 regions. Using the HTBI primer set, a first-round RT-PCR was run on the TCR CDR3. One entry per CDR3 protein results from TCRdb running MiXCR on the multiplex PCR reads. The sample includes a few hundred thousand distinct CDR3 sequences, less than 20% of them seen just once. The sequencing sample was made of blood. Every receptor here comes from a man between 18 and 29 years old with Graves' ophthalmopathy.

The rearrangement links TRBV6-4 to TRBJ1-3; maybe TRBD1 (5 bases). The CDR3 is 12 amino acids. Deletions cut 6 bases from V and 8 bases from J, with 11 bases between. Germline assignment: CDR1 MRHNA and CDR2 SNTAGT. CDR3 region: CASSSREDTIYF. The CDR3, as DNA: TGTGCCAGCAGCTCCAGGGAGGACACCATATATTTT.

The chain joins TRBV15 to TRBJ1-3; D gene ambiguous. The CDR3 is 17 amino acids. Germline V CDR1 and CDR2: LNHNV, YYDKDF (reference sequence). The germline V and J ends were trimmed by 0 bases and 0 bases, with 12 bases remaining between them. The CDR3 loop reads CATSREGTGVSGNTIYF. The CDR3 coding sequence is TGTGCCACCAGCAGAGAAGGTACGGGCGTCTCTGGAAACACCATATATTTT.

This chain joins TRBV7-8 and TRBJ1-2; perhaps TRBD1 as D (5 bases). Trimming pared 5 bases from V and 0 bases from J, leaving 16 bases between. The CDR3 is 16 residues long. CDR1 and CDR2 from the germline V gene are SGHVS and FQNEAQ. CDR3 in amino acids: CASSIMVGGANYGYTF. DNA for the CDR3: TGTGCCAGCAGCATCATGGTTGGGGGAGCTAACTATGGCTACACCTTC.

The chain carries TRBV7-2 and TRBJ2-3; 10 bases fit TRBD2. CDR3 length: 17 residues. Germline V CDR1 and CDR2: SGHTA, FQGNSA. The junction had 7 bases not matched to a gene; V was cut back by 1 base and J by 3 bases. The CDR3 DNA reads TGTGCCAGCAGCTTAGGCCCTAGCGGGGGTGGTACAGATACGCAGTATTTT. Protein product: CASSLGPSGGGTDTQYF. The full variable domain, completed using reference TRBV7-2 and TRBJ2-3, is GAGVSQSPSNKVTEKGKDVELRCDPISGHTALYWYRQSLGQGLEFLIYFQGNSAPDKSGLPSDRFSAERTGGSVSTLTIQRTQQEDSAVYLCASSLGPSGGGTDTQYFGPGTRLTVL.

The chain employs TRBV4-1 and TRBJ2-3; D unclear. The CDR3 spans 13 residues. Between the trimmed V and J ends, which lost 4 bases and 8 bases, there was a span of 13 bases. CDR1 and CDR2 from the germline V gene are MGHRA and YSYEKL. The CDR3 loop reads CASSLLSLGTQYF. In DNA, the CDR3 is TGCGCCAGCAGCCTCCTATCGTTGGGTACGCAGTATTTT.

J is TRBJ2-3 and V is TRBV20-1; TRBD2 agrees at 10 bases. The CDR3 covers 14 residues. CDR1 and CDR2 from the germline V gene are DFQATT and SNEGSKA (reference sequence). Trimming removed 4 bases from V and 2 bases from J; junction bases left unmatched: 3. CDR3: CSATSGGYTDTQYF. The CDR3 DNA sequence: TGCAGTGCTACTAGCGGGGGATACACAGATACGCAGTATTTT.

This clonotype was picked up many times. The rearrangement uses TRBV7-2 and TRBJ2-1; D may match TRBD1 or TRBD2 (5 bases each). Germline V gives CDR1 SGHTA, CDR2 FQGNSA. The ends were cut back, 2 bases at V and 3 bases at J, with 11 bases in the middle. This CDR3 has 15 amino acids. As DNA, the CDR3 is TGTGCCAGCAGCTTACAGGGACGGAGCTACAATGAGCAGTTCTTC. Protein: CASSLQGRSYNEQFF.

This clonotype came up many times. This chain links TRBV3-1 with TRBJ2-7, with a weak D call TRBD1 (6 bases). Trimming pared 3 bases from V and 2 bases from J, leaving 11 bases between. Germline CDR1 reads LGHDT; CDR2 reads YNNKEL (reference sequence). The CDR3 loop spans 14 amino acids. Here the CDR3 DNA reads TGTGCCAGCAGCCACGGACAGCGCCCCTACGAGCAGTACTTC. It yields the protein CASSHGQRPYEQYF.

This chain joins TRBV9 and TRBJ2-2; 8 bases line up with TRBD1. The CDR3 length is 13 residues. V lost 6 bases, J lost 4 bases, and 2 bases stayed unmatched. Germline loops: CDR1 SGDLS, CDR2 YYNGEE. CDR3 coding DNA: TGTGCCAGCAACAGGGGGGTCACCGGGGAGCTGTTTTTT. Translation gives CASNRGVTGELFF.

This clonotype was detected many times. In DNA form, the CDR3 reads TGCAGTGCTAGTACCGGGACAGGGCTCTACGAGCAGTACTTC. This codes for CSASTGTGLYEQYF. The chain carries TRBV20-1 and TRBJ2-7; the match to TRBD1 covers 9 bases. The junction had 6 bases not matched to a gene; V was cut back by 3 bases and J by 3 bases. The germline gives CDR1 DFQATT, CDR2 SNEGSKA (reference sequence). The CDR3 has 14 amino acids.

This clonotype was seen repeatedly, ten times or more. This sequence joins TRBV10-1 and TRBJ2-3, with 8 bases matching TRBD2. The CDR3 length is 16 residues. The germline CDR1 and CDR2 sequences are WNHNN and SYGVQD (reference sequence). Losses at the gene ends were 3 bases for V and 1 base for J; bases not matched to a gene: 6. The CDR3 protein is CASSDWRGDRTDTQYF. CDR3 coding DNA: TGCGCCAGCAGTGATTGGCGGGGGGATCGCACAGATACGCAGTATTTT.

The V and J genes are TRBV20-1 and TRBJ2-3; 9 positions agree with TRBD1. J lost 2 bases, V lost 6 bases, and 21 bases had no gene match. Germline V gene sequence: CDR1 DFQATT, CDR2 SNEGSKA (reference sequence). The CDR3 runs 19 residues. CDR3 in amino acids: CSAPNAGQGRISVTDTQYF. The CDR3 DNA reads as TGCAGTGCGCCAAATGCGGGACAGGGTAGAATTTCGGTCACAGATACGCAGTATTTT.

The sample holds many counts of this clonotype. V is TRBV12-3 or TRBV12-4 and J is TRBJ1-3, with TRBD1 as a possible D gene (5 bases). Trimming took off 4 bases at V and 0 bases at J, with 16 bases between the two ends. This CDR3 is built from 17 residues. The CDR3 spells CASSWGSVINSGNTIYF. Here the CDR3 DNA reads TGTGCCAGCAGTTGGGGCTCTGTGATCAACTCTGGAAACACCATATATTTT.

This clonotype was counted ten times or more. The chain combines TRBV18 with TRBJ2-1; no definite D call. This CDR3 comprises 13 residues. The germline gives CDR1 KGHSH, CDR2 LQKENI. Trimming pared 6 bases from V and 10 bases from J, leaving 16 bases between. The CDR3 bases are TGTGCCAGCTCGCCTCTTTCGGCCGAGGAGCAGTTCTTC. Protein product: CASSPLSAEEQFF.

This clonotype showed up many times. This rearrangement joins TRBV18 to TRBJ2-1, with D tentatively TRBD1 (5 bases). V gave up 0 bases and J gave up 3 bases, with 12 bases separating them. This CDR3 has 16 amino acids. Per germline, CDR1 KGHSH and CDR2 LQKENI. The CDR3 DNA reads as TGTGCCAGCTCACCACCTCGACCAGGACACTACAATGAGCAGTTCTTC. It is translated as CASSPPRPGHYNEQFF.